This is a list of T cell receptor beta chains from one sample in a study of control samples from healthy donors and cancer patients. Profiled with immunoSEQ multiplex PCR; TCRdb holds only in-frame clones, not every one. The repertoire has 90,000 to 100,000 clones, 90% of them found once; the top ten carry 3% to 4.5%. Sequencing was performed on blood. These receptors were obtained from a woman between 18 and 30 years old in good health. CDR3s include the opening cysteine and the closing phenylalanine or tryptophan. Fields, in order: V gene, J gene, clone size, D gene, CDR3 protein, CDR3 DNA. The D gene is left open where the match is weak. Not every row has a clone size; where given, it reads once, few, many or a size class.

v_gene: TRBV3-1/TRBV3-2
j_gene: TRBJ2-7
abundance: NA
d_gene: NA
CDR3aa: CASSHSYEQYF
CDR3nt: TGTGCCAGCAGCCACTCCTACGAGCAGTACTTC

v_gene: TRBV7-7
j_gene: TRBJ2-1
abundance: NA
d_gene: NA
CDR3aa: CASSLGAGRGNEQFF
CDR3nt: TGTGCCAGCAGCTTAGGTGCGGGCCGGGGGAATGAGCAGTTCTTC

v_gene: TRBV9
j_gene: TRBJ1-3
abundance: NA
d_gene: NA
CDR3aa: CASSPPGSRENTIYF
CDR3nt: TGTGCCAGCAGCCCCCCCGGCAGCCGGGAAAACACCATATATTTT

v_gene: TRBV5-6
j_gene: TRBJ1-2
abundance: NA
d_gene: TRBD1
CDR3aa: CASSFDRDSGYTF
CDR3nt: TGTGCCAGCAGTTTCGACAGGGATAGTGGCTACACCTTC

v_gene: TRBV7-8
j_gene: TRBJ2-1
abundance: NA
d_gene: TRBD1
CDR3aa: CASSWPGDRDLNEQFF
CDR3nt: TGTGCCAGCAGCTGGCCAGGGGACAGGGACCTAAATGAGCAGTTCTTC

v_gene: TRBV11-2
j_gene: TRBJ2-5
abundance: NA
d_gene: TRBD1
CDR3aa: CASSSGQDQETQYF
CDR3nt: TGTGCCAGCAGCTCCGGACAGGACCAAGAGACCCAGTACTTC

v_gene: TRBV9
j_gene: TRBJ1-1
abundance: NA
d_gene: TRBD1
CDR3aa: CASSGGQGTTEAFF
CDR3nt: TGTGCCAGCAGCGGGGGACAGGGGACCACTGAAGCTTTCTTT

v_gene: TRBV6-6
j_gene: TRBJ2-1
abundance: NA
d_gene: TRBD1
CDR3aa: CASPGTGFNEQFF
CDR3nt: TGTGCCAGCCCCGGGACAGGGTTCAATGAGCAGTTCTTC

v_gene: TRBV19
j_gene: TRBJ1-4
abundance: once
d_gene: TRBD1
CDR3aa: CASSVQGRRFSEKLFF
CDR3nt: TGTGCCAGTAGTGTACAGGGGCGGCGTTTTAGTGAAAAACTGTTTTTT

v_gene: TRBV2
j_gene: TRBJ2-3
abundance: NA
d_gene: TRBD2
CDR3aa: CASGPGLAGGSASTDTQYF
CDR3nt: TGTGCCAGCGGACCGGGACTAGCGGGGGGTAGTGCTAGCACAGATACGCAGTATTTT

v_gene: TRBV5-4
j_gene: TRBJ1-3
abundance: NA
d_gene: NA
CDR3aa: CASSQSSRGSGNTIYF
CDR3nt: TGTGCCAGCAGCCAATCAAGCAGGGGCTCTGGAAACACCATATATTTT

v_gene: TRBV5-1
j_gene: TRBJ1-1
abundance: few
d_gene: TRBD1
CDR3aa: CASSLTGTAEAFF
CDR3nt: TGCGCCAGCAGCTTGACCGGGACAGCTGAAGCTTTCTTT

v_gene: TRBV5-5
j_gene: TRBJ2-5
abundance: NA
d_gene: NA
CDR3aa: CASSFGLTQETQYF
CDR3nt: TGTGCCAGCAGCTTCGGGCTGACCCAAGAGACCCAGTACTTC

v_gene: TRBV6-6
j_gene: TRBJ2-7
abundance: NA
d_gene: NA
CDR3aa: CASSYSRGGRQYEQYF
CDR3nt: TGTGCCAGCAGTTACTCGAGGGGGGGGCGACAGTACGAGCAGTACTTC

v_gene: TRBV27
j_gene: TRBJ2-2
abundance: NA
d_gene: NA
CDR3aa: CASSVGGTGELFF
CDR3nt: TGTGCCAGCAGTGTAGGGGGGACCGGGGAGCTGTTTTTT

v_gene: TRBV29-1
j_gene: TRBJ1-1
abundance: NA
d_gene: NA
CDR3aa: CSVLRATNTEAFF
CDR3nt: TGCAGCGTATTAAGAGCTACTAACACTGAAGCTTTCTTT

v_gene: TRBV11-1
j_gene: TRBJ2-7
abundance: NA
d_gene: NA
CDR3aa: CASSFGSPWSGSEQYF
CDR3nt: TGTGCCAGCAGCTTTGGTTCCCCATGGAGCGGAAGCGAGCAGTACTTC

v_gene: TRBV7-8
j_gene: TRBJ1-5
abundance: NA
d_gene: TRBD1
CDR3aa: CASRKDRGYNQPQHF
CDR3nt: TGTGCCAGCAGGAAAGACAGGGGCTACAATCAGCCCCAGCATTTT

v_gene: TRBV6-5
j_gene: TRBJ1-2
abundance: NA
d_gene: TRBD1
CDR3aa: CATLLTRGKNYGYTF
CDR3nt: TGTGCCACTTTGCTCACCAGGGGGAAGAACTATGGCTACACCTTC

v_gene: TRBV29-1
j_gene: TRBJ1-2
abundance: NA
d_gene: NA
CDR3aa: CSVESRTANYGYTF
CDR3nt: TGCAGCGTTGAGAGCAGGACAGCTAACTATGGCTACACCTTC

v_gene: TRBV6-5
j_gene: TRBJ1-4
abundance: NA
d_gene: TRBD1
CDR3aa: CAHVGTDNEKLFF
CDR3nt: TGTGCCCATGTAGGGACAGATAATGAAAAACTGTTTTTT

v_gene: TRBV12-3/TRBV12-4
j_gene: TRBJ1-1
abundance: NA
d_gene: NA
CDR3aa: CASHKIGGEAFF
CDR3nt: TGTGCCAGCCATAAGATTGGGGGTGAAGCTTTCTTT

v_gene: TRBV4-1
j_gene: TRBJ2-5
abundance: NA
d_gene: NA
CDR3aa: CASSRAGQEETQYF
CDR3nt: TGCGCCAGCAGCCGTGCGGGTCAGGAGGAGACCCAGTACTTC

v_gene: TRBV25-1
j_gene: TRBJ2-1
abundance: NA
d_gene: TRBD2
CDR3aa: CASSDRVAGGKYNEQFF
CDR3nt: TGTGCCAGCAGTGATAGGGTAGCGGGGGGTAAATACAATGAGCAGTTCTTC

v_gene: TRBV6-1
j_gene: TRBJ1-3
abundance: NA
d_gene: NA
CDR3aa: CASSELLGAGNTIYF
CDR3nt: TGTGCCAGCAGTGAACTCCTTGGGGCAGGAAACACCATATATTTT

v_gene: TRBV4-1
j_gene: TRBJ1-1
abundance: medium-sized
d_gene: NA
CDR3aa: CASSQRDGTEAFF
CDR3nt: TGCGCCAGCAGCCAACGGGACGGGACTGAAGCTTTCTTT

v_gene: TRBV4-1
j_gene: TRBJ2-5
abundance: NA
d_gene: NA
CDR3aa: CASSQGGRLETQYF
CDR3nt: TGCGCCAGCAGCCAAGGTGGTAGGCTGGAGACCCAGTACTTC

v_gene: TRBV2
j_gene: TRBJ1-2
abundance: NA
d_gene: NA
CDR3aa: CASSEGGRYYTF
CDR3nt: TGTGCCAGCAGTGAGGGGGGCAGATACTACACCTTC

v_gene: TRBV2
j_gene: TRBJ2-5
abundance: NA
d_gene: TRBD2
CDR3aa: CASSEAGGKETQYF
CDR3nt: TGTGCCAGCAGTGAAGCGGGAGGGAAGGAGACCCAGTACTTC

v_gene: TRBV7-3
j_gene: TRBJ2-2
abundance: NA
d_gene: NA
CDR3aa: CASSSRNTGELFF
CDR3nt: TGTGCCAGCAGCTCTCGGAACACCGGGGAGCTGTTTTTT

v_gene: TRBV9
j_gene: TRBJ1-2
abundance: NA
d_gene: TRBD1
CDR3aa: CASSSSRDRGTYGYTF
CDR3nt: TGTGCCAGCAGTTCCTCCCGGGACAGGGGAACCTATGGCTACACCTTC

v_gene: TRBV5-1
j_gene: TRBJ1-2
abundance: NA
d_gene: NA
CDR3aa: CASQVGGAGYGYTF
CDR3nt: TGCGCCAGCCAAGTCGGGGGGGCCGGCTATGGCTACACCTTC

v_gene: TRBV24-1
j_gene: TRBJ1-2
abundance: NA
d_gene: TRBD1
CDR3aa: CATSSPGQYGYTF
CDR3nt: TGTGCCACCAGTTCTCCGGGACAGTATGGCTACACCTTC

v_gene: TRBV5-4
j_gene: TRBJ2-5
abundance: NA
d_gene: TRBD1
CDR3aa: CASSEQGAGETQYF
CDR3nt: TGTGCCAGCAGTGAACAGGGGGCGGGGGAGACCCAGTACTTC

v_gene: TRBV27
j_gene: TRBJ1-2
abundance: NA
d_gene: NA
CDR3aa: CASKQGPGNYGYTF
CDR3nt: TGTGCCTCGAAGCAGGGACCAGGGAACTATGGCTACACCTTC

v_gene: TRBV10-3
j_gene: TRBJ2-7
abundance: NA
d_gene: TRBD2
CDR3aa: CAIKGIAGGSSEQYF
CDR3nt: TGTGCCATCAAAGGGATAGCGGGGGGGTCGAGTGAGCAGTACTTC

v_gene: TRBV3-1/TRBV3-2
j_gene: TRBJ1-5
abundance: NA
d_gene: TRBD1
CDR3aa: CASSLTGAGQPQHF
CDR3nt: TGTGCCAGCAGCCTGACAGGGGCGGGACAGCCCCAGCATTTT

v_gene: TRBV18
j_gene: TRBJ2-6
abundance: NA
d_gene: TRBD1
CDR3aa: CASSQTGALSGANVLTF
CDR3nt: TGTGCCAGCTCACAGACAGGGGCCCTCTCTGGGGCCAACGTCCTGACTTTC

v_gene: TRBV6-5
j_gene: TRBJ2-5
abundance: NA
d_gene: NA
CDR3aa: CASSTVYQETQYF
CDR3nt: TGTGCCAGCAGTACAGTGTACCAAGAGACCCAGTACTTC

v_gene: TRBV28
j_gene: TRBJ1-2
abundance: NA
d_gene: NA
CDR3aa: CASSLEGGEGHTYGYTF
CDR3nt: TGTGCCAGCAGTTTAGAGGGGGGGGAAGGGCACACTTATGGCTACACCTTC

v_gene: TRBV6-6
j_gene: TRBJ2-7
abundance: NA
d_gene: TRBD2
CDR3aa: CASSYSGGQPLEQYF
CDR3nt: TGTGCCAGCAGTTACAGCGGGGGCCAACCCCTCGAGCAGTACTTC

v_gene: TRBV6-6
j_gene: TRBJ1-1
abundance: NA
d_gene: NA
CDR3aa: CASSRGGGAGDTEAFF
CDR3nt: TGTGCCAGCAGCCGAGGTGGGGGCGCCGGGGACACTGAAGCTTTCTTT

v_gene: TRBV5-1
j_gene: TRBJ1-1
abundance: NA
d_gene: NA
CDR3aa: CASSPDPGVGTEAFF
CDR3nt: TGCGCCAGCAGCCCGGATCCGGGGGTCGGGACTGAAGCTTTCTTT

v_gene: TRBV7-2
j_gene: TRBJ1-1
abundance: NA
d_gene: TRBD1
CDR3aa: CASSLDRGGTEAFF
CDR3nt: TGTGCCAGCAGCTTAGACAGGGGGGGGACTGAAGCTTTCTTT